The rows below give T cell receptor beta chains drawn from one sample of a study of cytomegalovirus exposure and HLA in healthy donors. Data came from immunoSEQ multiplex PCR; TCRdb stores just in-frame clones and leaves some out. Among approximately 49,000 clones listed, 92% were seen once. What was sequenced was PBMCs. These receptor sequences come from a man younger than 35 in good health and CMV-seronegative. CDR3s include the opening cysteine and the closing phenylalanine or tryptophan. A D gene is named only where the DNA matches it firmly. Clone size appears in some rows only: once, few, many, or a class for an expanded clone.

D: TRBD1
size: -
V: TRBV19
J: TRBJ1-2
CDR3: CASSRTGRGYTF
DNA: TGTGCCAGTAGTAGGACAGGGCGTGGCTACACCTTC

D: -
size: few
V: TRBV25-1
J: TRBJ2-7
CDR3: CATGVGYEQYF
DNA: TGTGCCACGGGGGTGGGATACGAGCAGTACTTC

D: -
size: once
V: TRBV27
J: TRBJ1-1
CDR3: CASTAGRVTEAFF
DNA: TGTGCCAGCACTGCAGGGAGGGTCACTGAAGCTTTCTTT

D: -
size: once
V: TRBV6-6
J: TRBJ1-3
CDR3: CASSKRQEASGNTIYF
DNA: TGTGCCAGCAGTAAACGACAGGAGGCGTCTGGAAACACCATATATTTT

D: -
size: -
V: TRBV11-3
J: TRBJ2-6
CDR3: CASSTDGVRRANVLTF
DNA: TGTGCCAGCAGCACGGACGGGGTTCGCAGGGCCAACGTCCTGACTTTC

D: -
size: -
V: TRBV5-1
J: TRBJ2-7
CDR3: CASSLAVVTARLEQYF
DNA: TGCGCCAGCAGCTTGGCCGTGGTGACAGCGCGCCTCGAGCAGTACTTC

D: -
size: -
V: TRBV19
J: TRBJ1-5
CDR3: CASSKGNNQPQHF
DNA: TGTGCCAGTAGTAAGGGGAACAATCAGCCCCAGCATTTT

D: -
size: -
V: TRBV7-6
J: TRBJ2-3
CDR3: CASSLREPDTQYF
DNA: TGTGCCAGCAGCTTAAGGGAGCCAGATACGCAGTATTTT

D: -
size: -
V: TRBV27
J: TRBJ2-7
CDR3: CASSSPSSGNSYEQYF
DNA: TGTGCCAGCAGTTCCCCCTCCAGCGGTAACTCCTACGAGCAGTACTTC

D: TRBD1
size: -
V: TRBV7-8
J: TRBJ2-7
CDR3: CASTFGTGAYEQYF
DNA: TGTGCCAGCACCTTCGGGACAGGAGCTTACGAGCAGTACTTC

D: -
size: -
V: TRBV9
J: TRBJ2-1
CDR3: CASSGSGAYYNEQFF
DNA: TGTGCCAGCAGCGGTTCTGGGGCGTACTACAATGAGCAGTTCTTC

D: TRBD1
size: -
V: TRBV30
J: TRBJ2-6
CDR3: CAWSGDRAGANVLTF
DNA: TGTGCCTGGAGTGGAGACAGGGCTGGGGCCAACGTCCTGACTTTC

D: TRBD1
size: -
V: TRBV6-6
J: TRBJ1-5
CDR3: CASSYSLGTGNQPQHF
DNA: TGTGCCAGCAGTTACTCTTTAGGGACAGGGAATCAGCCCCAGCATTTT

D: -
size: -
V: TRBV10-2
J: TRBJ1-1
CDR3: CASSETVNTEAFF
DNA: TGCGCCAGCAGTGAGACTGTGAACACTGAAGCTTTCTTT

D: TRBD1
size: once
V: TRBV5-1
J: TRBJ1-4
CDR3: CASSLPTGGQYEKLFF
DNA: TGCGCCAGCAGCTTGCCGACAGGGGGCCAGTATGAAAAACTGTTTTTT

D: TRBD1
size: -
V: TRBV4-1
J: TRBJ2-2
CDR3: CASSQDPGGPGELFF
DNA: TGCGCCAGCAGCCAAGATCCAGGGGGCCCCGGGGAGCTGTTTTTT

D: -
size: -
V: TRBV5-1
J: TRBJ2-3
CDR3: CASSSDPRADTQYF
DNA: TGCGCCAGCAGCTCGGATCCGAGGGCAGATACGCAGTATTTT

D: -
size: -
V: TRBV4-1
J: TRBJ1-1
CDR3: CASSYRQRSTTEAFF
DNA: TGCGCCAGCAGCTATCGGCAGCGGAGTACCACTGAAGCTTTCTTT

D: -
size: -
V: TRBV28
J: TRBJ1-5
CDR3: CASSLYLHQPQHF
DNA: TGTGCCAGCAGTCTCTACCTCCATCAGCCCCAGCATTTT

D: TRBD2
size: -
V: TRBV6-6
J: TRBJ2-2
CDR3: CASSSSGRASGELFF
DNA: TGTGCCAGCAGTTCTAGCGGGAGGGCCTCCGGGGAGCTGTTTTTT

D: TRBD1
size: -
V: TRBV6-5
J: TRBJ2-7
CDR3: CASSSRQGSLSHEQYF
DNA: TGTGCCAGCAGTTCGAGACAGGGGTCCCTATCGCACGAGCAGTACTTC

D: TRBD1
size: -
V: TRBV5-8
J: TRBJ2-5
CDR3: CASSWGNRGHETQYF
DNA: TGTGCCAGCAGCTGGGGGAACAGGGGGCACGAGACCCAGTACTTC

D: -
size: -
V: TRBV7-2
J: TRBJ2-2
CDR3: CASSRSGNTGELFF
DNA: TGTGCCAGCAGCCGGAGCGGGAACACCGGGGAGCTGTTTTTT

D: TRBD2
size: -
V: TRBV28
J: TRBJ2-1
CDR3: CASSNAGTSGSRVGFF
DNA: TGTGCCAGCAGTAACGCCGGGACTAGCGGGAGCCGCGTCGGGTTCTTC

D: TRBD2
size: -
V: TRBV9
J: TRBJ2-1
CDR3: CASSVAAGVAYNEQFF
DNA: TGTGCCAGCAGCGTAGCTGCGGGAGTCGCCTACAATGAGCAGTTCTTC

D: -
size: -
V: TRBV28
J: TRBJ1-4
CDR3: CASSSTDRIEKLFF
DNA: TGTGCCAGCAGCTCGACAGATAGAATCGAAAAACTGTTTTTT

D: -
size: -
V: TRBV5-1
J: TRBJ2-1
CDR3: CASSGFGPGMTANYNEQFF
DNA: TGCGCCAGCAGCGGCTTTGGGCCGGGGATGACGGCGAACTACAATGAGCAGTTCTTC

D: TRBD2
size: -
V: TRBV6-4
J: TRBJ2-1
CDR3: CASRRLAGRSHEQFF
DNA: TGTGCCAGCCGTCGACTAGCGGGGAGAAGCCATGAGCAGTTCTTC

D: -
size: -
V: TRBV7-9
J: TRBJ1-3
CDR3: CASSAGGGAVGNTIYF
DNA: TGTGCCAGCAGCGCGGGCGGGGGGGCTGTGGGAAACACCATATATTTT

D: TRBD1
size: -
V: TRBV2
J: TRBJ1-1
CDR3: CATQGAGTEAFF
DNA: TGTGCCACACAGGGGGCGGGCACTGAAGCTTTCTTT

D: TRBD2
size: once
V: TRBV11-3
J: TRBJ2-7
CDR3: CASSLVHGAGTSGEQYF
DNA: TGTGCCAGCAGCTTAGTTCATGGGGCAGGGACTAGCGGCGAGCAGTACTTC

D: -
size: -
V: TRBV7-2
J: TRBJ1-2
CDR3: CASSLNPLGINYGYTF
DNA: TGTGCCAGCAGCTTAAACCCCCTCGGGATTAACTATGGCTACACCTTC

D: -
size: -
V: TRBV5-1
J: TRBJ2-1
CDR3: CASSFSERAAMGQFF
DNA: TGCGCCAGCAGCTTTAGTGAGCGGGCGGCAATGGGGCAGTTCTTC

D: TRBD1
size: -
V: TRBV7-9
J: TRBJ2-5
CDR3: CASSYLGQGARETQYF
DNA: TGTGCCAGCAGCTACTTGGGGCAGGGGGCTAGGGAGACCCAGTACTTC

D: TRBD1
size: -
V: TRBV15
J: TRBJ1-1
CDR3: CATSRSTGSNTEAFF
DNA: TGTGCCACCAGCAGGTCGACAGGGTCCAACACTGAAGCTTTCTTT

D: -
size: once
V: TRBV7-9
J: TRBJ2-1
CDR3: CASVRVREQFF
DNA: TGTGCCAGCGTGCGGGTGCGTGAGCAGTTCTTC

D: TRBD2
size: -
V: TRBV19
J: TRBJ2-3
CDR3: CASSTRLAGGTDTQYF
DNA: TGTGCCAGTAGTACTCGACTAGCGGGAGGCACAGATACGCAGTATTTT

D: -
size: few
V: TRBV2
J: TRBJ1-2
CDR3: CASRENGPSGGYTF
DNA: TGTGCCAGCAGGGAGAACGGCCCCTCGGGGGGCTACACCTTC

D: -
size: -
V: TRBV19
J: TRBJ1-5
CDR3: CASSSLTGQPQHF
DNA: TGTGCCAGTAGTTCACTTACAGGACAGCCCCAGCATTTT

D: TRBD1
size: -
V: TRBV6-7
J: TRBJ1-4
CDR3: CASSYTRGPGQRLTNEKLFF
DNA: TGTGCCAGCAGTTACACCCGAGGTCCGGGACAGCGGTTAACTAATGAAAAACTGTTTTTT

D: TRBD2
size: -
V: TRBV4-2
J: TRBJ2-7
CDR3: CASSHGTTRLAENYEQYF
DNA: TGTGCCAGCAGCCATGGTACGACCAGACTAGCGGAAAACTACGAGCAGTACTTC

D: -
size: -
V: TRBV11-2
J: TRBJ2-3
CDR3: CASSLGRGGTDTQYF
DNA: TGTGCCAGCAGCTTAGGCAGGGGTGGCACAGATACGCAGTATTTT

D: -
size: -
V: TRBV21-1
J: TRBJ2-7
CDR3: CASSKPSKRRDRTYEQYF
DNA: TGTGCCAGCAGCAAACCGTCAAAACGCCGGGACAGAACCTACGAGCAGTACTTC

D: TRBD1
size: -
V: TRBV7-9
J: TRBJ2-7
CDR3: CASSSIARRDSPIYEQYF
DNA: TGTGCCAGCAGCTCAATAGCCCGCCGGGACAGTCCTATCTACGAGCAGTACTTC

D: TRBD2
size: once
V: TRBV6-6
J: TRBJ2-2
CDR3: CASSTGTSHGELFF
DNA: TGTGCCAGCAGCACCGGGACTAGCCACGGGGAGCTGTTTTTT

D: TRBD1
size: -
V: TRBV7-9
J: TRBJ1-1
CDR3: CASSPLQGASTEAFF
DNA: TGTGCCAGCAGCCCCCTACAGGGGGCGAGCACTGAAGCTTTCTTT

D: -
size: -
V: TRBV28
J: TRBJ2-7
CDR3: CASSRGAYEQYF
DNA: TGTGCCAGCAGTCGGGGAGCCTACGAGCAGTACTTC

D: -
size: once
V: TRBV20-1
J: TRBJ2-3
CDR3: CSARSTDTQYF
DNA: TGCAGTGCTAGGAGTACAGATACGCAGTATTTT

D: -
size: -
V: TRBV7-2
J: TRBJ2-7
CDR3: CASSRSGWAYEQYF
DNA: TGTGCCAGCAGCCGTTCCGGCTGGGCTTACGAGCAGTACTTC

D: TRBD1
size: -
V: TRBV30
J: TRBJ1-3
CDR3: CAWLRTGGFPNTIYF
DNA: TGTGCCTGGCTTAGGACAGGGGGCTTCCCAAACACCATATATTTT

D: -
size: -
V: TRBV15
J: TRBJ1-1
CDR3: CATSRDQYEGGAFF
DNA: TGTGCCACCAGCAGAGATCAATACGAGGGCGGTGCTTTCTTT